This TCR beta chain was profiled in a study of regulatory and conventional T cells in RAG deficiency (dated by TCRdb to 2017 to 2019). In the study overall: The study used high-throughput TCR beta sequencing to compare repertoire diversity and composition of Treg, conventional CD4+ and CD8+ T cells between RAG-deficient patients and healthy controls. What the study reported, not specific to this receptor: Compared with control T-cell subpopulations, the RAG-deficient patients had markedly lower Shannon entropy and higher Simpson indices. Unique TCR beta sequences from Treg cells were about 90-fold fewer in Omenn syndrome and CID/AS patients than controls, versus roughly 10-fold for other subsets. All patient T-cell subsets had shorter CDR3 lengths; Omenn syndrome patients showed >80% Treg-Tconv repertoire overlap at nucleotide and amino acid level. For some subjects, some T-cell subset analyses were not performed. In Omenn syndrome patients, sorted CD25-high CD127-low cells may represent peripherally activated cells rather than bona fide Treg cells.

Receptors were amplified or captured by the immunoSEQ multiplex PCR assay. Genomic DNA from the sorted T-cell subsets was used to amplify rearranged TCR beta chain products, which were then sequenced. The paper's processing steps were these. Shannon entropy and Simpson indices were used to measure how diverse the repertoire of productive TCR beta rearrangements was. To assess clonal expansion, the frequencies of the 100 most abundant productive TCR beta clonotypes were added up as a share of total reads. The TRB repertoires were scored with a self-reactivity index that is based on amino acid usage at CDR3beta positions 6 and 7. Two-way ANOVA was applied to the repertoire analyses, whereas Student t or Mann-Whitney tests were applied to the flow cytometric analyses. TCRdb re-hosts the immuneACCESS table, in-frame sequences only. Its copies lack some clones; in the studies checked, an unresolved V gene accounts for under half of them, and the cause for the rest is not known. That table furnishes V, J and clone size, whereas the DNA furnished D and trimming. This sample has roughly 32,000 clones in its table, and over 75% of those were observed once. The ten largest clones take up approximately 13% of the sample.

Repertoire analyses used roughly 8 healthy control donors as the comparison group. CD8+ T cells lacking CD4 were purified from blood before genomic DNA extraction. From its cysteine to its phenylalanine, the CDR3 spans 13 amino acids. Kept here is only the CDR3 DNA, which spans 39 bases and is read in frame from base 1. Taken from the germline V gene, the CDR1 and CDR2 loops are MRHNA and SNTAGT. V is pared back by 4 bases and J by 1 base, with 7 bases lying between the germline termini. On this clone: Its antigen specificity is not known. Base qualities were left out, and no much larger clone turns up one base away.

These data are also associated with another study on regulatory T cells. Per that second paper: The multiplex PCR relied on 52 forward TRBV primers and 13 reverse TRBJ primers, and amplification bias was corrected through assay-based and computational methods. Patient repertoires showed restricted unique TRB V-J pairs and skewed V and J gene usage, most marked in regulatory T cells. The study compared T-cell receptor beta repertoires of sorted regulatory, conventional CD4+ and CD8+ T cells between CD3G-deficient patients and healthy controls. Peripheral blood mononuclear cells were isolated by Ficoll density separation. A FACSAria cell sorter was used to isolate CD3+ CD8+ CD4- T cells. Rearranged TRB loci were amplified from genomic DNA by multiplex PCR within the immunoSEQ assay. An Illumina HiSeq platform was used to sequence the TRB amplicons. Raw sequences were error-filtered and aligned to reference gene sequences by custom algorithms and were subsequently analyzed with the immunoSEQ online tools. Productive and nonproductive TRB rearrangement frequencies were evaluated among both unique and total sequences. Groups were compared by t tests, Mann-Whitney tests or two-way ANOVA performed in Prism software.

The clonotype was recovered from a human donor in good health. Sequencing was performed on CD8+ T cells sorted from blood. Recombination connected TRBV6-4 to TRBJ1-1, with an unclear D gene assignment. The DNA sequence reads TGTGCCAGCAGTGTCGATGAGAACACTGAAGCTTTCTTT. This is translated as CASSVDENTEAFF.